This T cell receptor (beta chain) was identified in a study of T cell clonotyping in hematopoietic cell transplantation. Study outcomes and limitations: Recipient TCR diversity dropped after transplant; expanded clonotypes rose from day 30 to 180. Without cell sorting, CD4 versus CD8 contributions remain unresolved. Few recipient clonotypes overlapped donors; over 95% were de novo at given depth. Graft donor and pretransplant recipient Inverse Simpson Index values predicted broader posttransplant TCR diversity.

Only in-frame clones appear in the TCRdb table, and some are missing; sequencing was by immunoSEQ multiplex PCR. The table lists 35,000 to 45,000 clones, 94% of them singletons. A word on this clone: Its antigen is not known.

CDR1 is SGHRS and CDR2 is YFSETQ in the germline V gene. V lost 1 base and J 5 bases, leaving 12 bases between the germline ends. The CDR3 is 14 amino acids. This clonotype originated in a woman aged 50 to 60 in good health. Some clones in this sample may be carry-over from other donors' samples. The specimen was peripheral blood mononuclear cells. The chain joins TRBV5-1 to TRBJ1-1, with TRBD1 as a possible D gene (5 bases). CDR3 coding DNA: TGCGCCAGCAGCTTGCAAGGGGATGGGACTGAAGCTTTCTTT. This sequence encodes CASSLQGDGTEAFF.